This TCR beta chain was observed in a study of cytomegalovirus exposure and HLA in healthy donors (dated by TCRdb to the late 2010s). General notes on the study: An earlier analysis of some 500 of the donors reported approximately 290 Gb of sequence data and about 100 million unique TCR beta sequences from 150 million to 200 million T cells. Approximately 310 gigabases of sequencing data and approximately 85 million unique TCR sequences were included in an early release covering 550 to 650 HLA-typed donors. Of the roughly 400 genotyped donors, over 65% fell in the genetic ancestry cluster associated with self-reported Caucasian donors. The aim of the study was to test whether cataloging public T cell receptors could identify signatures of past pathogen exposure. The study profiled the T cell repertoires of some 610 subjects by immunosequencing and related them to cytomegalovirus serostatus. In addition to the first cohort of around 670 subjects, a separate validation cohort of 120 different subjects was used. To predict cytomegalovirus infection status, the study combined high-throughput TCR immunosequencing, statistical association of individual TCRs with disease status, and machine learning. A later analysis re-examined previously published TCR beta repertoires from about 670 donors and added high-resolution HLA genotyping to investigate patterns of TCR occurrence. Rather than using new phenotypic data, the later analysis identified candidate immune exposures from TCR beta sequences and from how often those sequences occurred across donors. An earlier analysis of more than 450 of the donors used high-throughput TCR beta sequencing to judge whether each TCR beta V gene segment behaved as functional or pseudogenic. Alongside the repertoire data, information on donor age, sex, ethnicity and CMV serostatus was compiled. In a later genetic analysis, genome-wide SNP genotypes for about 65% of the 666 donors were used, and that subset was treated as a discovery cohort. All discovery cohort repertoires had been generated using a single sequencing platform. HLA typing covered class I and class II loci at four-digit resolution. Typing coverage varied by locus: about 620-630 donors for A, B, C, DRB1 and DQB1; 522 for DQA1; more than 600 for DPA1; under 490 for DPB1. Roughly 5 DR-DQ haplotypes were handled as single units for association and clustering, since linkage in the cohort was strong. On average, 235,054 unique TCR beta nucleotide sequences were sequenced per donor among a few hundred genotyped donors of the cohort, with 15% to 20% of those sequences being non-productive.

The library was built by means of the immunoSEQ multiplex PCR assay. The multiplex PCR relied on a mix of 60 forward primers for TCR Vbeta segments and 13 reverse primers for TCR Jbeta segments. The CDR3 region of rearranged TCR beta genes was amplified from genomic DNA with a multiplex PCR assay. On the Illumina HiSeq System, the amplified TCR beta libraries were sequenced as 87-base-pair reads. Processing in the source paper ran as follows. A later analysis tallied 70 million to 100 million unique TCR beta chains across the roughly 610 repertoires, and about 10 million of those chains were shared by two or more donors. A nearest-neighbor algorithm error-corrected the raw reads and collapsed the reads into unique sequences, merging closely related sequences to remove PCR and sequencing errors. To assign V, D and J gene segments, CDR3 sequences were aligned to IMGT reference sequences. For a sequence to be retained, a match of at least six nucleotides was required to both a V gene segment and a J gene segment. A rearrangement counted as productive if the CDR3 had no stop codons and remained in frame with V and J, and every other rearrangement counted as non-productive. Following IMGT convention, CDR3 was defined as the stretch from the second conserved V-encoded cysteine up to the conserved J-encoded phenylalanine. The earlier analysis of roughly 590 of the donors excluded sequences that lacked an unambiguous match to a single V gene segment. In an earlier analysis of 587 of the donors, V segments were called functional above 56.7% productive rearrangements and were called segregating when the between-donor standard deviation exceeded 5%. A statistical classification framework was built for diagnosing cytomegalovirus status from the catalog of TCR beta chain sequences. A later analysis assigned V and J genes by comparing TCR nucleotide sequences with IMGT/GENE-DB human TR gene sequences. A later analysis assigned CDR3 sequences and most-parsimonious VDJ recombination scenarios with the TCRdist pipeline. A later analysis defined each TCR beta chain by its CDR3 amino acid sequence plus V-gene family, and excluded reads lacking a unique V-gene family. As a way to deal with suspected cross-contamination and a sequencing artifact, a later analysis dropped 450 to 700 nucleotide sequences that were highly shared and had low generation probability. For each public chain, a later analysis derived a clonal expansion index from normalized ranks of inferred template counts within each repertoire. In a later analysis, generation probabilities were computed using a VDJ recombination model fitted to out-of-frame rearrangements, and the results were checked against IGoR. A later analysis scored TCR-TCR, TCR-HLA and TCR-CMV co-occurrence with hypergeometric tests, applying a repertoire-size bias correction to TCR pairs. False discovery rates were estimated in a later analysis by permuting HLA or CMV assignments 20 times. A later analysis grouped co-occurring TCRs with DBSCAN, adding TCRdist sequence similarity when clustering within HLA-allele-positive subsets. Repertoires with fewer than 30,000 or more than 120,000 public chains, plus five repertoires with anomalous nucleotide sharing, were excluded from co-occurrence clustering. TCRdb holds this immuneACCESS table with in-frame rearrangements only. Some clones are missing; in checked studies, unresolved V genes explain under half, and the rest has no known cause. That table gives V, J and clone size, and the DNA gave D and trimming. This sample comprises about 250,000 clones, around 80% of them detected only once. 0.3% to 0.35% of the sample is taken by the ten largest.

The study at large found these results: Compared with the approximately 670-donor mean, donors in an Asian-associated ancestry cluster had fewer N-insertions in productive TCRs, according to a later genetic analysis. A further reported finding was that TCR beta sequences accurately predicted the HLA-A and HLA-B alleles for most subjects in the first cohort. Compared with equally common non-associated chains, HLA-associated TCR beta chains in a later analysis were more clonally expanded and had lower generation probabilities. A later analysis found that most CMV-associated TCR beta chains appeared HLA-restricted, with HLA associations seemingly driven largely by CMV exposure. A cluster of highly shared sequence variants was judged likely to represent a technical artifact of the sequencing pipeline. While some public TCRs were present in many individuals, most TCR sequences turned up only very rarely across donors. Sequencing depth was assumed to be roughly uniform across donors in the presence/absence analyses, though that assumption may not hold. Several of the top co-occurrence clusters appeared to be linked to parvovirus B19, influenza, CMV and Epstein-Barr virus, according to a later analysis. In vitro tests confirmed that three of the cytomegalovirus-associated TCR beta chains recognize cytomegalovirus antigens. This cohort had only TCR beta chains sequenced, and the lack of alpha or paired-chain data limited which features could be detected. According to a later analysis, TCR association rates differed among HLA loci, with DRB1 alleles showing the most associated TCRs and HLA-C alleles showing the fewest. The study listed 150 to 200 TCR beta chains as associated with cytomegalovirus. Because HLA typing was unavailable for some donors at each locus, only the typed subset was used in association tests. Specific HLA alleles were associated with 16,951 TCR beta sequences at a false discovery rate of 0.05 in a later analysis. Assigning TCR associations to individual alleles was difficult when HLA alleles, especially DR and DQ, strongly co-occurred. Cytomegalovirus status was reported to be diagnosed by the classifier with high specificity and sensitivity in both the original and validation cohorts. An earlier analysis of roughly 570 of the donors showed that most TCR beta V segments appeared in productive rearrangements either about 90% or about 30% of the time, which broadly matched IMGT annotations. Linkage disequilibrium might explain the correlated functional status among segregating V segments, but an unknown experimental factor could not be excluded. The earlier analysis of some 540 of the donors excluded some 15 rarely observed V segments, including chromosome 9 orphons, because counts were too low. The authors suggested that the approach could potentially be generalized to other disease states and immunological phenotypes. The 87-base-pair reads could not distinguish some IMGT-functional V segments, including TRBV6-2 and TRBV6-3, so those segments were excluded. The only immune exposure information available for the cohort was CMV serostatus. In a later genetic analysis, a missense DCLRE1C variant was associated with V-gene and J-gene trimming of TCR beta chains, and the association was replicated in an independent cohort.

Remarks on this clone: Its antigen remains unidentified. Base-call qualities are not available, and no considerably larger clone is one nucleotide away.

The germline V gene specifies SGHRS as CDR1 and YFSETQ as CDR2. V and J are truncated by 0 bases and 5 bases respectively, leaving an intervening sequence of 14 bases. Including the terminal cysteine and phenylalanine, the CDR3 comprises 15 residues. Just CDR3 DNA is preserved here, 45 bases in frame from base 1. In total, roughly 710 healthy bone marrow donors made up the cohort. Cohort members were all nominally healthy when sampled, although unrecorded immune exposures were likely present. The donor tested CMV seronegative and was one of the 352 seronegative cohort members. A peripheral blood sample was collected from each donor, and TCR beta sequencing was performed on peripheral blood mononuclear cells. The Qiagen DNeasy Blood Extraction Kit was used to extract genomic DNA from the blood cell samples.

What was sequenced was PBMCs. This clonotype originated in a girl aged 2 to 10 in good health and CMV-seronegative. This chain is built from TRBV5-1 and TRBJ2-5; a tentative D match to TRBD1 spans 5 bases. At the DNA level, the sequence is TGCGCCAGCAGCTTGGCGTACCCAGGGTCGGAGACCCAGTACTTC. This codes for CASSLAYPGSETQYF.